The clone carrying this T cell receptor beta chain is a singleton in its sample. This table comes from immunoSEQ multiplex PCR, and its TCRdb copy is limited to in-frame clones, with some not included. The sample has just over 350,000 clones; about 90% are singletons. The sample originates from a study of blood T cell repertoires in COVID-19. The CDR3 is 16 residues long. V gave up 4 bases and J gave up 4 bases; unmatched junction bases: 10. The germline CDR1 and CDR2 sequences are MDHEN and SYDVKM. Input material: PBMCs or T cells enriched from blood (not recorded which). The receptor's source is a woman aged 25 to 39 who had recovered from COVID-19. This chain links TRBV28 with TRBJ1-5; 7 positions match TRBD1. Written as DNA, the CDR3 is TGTGCCAGCAGTTCCATTCGACAGGGTAGGAATCAGCCCCAGCATTTT. This gives the protein CASSSIRQGRNQPQHF.